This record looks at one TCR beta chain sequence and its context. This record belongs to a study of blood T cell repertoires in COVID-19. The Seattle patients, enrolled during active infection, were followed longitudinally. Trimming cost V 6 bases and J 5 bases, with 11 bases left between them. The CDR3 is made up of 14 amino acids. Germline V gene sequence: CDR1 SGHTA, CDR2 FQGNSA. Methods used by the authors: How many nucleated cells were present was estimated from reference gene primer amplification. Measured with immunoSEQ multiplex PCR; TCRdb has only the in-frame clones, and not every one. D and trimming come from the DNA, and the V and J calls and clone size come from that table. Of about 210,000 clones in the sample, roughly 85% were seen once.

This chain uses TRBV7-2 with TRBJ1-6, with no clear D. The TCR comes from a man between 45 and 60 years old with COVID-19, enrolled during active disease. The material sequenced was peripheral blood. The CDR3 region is CASRSGNNNSPLHF. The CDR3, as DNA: TGTGCCAGCAGGTCCGGGAACAATAATTCACCCCTCCACTTT.